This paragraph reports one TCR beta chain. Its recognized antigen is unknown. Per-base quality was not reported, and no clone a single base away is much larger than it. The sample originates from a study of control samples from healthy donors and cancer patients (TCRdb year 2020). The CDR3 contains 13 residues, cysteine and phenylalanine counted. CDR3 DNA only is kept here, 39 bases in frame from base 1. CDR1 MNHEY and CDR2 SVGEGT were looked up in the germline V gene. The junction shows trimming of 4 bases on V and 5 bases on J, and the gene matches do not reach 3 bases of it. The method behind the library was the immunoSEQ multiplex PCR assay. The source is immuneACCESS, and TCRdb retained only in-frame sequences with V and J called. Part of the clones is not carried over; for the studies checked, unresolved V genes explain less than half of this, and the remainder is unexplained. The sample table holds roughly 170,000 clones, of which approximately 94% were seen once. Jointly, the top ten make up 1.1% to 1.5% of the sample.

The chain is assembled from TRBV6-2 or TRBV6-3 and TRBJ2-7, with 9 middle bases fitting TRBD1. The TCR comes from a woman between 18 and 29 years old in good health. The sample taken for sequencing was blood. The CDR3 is CASSSQGAHEQYF. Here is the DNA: TGTGCCAGCAGTTCACAGGGGGCCCACGAGCAGTACTTC.